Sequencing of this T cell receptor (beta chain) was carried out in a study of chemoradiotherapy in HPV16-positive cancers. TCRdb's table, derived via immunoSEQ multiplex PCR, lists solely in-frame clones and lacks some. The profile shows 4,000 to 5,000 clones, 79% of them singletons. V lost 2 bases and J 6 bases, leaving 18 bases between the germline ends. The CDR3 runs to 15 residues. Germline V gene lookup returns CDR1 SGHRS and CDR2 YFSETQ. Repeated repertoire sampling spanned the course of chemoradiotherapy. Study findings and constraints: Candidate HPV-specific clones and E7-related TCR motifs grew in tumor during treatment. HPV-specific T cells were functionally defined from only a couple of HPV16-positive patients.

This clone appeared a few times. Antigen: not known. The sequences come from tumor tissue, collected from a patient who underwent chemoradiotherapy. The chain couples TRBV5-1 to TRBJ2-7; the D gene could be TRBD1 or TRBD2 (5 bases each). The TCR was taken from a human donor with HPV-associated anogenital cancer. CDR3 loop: CASSFTGTNVVEQYF. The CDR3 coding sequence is TGCGCCAGCAGCTTCACCGGGACGAATGTCGTCGAGCAGTACTTC.